This T cell receptor beta chain derives from a study of cytomegalovirus exposure and HLA in healthy donors. Looking at the study overall: The same platform was used for the approximately 120 validation repertoires as for the approximately 730 first-cohort repertoires, as reported in a later analysis.

Study-level results: Confirmation was obtained in vitro that three CMV-associated chains are specific for CMV antigens. Cytomegalovirus association was assigned to more than 150 TCR beta chains.

Trimming left V 6 bases short and J 2 bases short, with 13 bases between. The CDR3 has 14 residues. Germline CDR1 and CDR2: SGDLS and YYNGEE. Only one count was recorded for this clone. Its antigen is as yet unknown. Generated by immunoSEQ multiplex PCR, the TCRdb table keeps only in-frame clones and is missing some. This sample has 150,000 to 200,000 clones, with around 82% found just once. Separate from the roughly 700-subject first cohort, the roughly 120-subject validation cohort was the one that the donors belonged to. The gene calls are TRBV9 and TRBJ2-3, with D possibly being TRBD1 (6 bases). The source is a man younger than 40 in good health and CMV-seropositive. The sample consisted of PBMCs. The CDR3 DNA follows: TGTGCCAGCACCCCTTGGGACACCACAGATACGCAGTATTTT. This codes for CASTPWDTTDTQYF. The whole variable domain, remainder taken from reference TRBV9 and TRBJ2-3, is DSGVTQTPKHLITATGQRVTLRCSPRSGDLSVYWYQQSLDQGLQFLIQYYNGEERAKGNILERFSAQQFPDLHSELNLSSLELGDSALYFCASTPWDTTDTQYFGPGTRLTVL.